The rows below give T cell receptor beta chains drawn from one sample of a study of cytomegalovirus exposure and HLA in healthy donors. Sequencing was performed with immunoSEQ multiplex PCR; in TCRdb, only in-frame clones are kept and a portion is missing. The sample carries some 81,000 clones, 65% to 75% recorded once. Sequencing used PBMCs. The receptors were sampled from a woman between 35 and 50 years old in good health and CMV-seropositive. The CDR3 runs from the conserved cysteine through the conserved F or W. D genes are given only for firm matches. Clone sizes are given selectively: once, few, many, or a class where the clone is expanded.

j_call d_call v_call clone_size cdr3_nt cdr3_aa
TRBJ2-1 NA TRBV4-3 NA TGCGCCAGCAGTAATCGACTAGGAAATGAGCAGTTCTTC CASSNRLGNEQFF
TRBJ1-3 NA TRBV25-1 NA TGTGCCAGCAGTGAATCAGGGGTTGGGAACACCATATATTTT CASSESGVGNTIYF
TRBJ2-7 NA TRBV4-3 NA TGCGCCAGCAGCCAAGTTGAACTAGTACTCGGCGAGCAGTACTTC CASSQVELVLGEQYF
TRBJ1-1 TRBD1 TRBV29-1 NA TGCAGCGTCCACCGACAGGGCTCCTCGAACACTGAAGCTTTCTTT CSVHRQGSSNTEAFF
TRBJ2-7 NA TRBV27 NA TGTGCCAGCAGTTTAAGGCAGGATGCCTACGAGCAGTACTTC CASSLRQDAYEQYF
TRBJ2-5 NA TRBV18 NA TGTGCCAGCTCACGTGGACAGCAAGAGACCCAGTACTTC CASSRGQQETQYF
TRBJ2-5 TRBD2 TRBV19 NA TGTGCCAGTAAATCCAGCGGGGGGTCTCGAGAGACCCAGTACTTC CASKSSGGSRETQYF
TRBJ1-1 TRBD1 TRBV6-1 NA TGTGCCAGCAGTGTGCGACAGGGAATCCCTGAAGCTTTCTTT CASSVRQGIPEAFF
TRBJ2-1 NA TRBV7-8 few TGTGCCAGCAGCTTAGGCCCAGCCGGAGGGAGAGACAATGAGCAGTTCTTC CASSLGPAGGRDNEQFF
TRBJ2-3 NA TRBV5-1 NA TGCGCCAGCAGCTTGGGCCCGAGGTCCGGGGGCACAGATACGCAGTATTTT CASSLGPRSGGTDTQYF
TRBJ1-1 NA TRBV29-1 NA TGCAGCGTTGAAGAGTCCCCTAACACTGAAGCTTTCTTT CSVEESPNTEAFF
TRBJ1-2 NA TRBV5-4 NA TGTGCCAGCAGCCTGGGGGGCAGGGCTGTTAACTATGGCTACACCTTC CASSLGGRAVNYGYTF
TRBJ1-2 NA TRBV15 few TGTGCCACCAGCAGAGACCCCGGACAGTACTATGGCTACACCTTC CATSRDPGQYYGYTF
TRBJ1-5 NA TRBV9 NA TGTGCCAGCAGCAGGGGGGGGGACGGACGCAATCAGCCCCAGCATTTT CASSRGGDGRNQPQHF
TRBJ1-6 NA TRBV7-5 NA TGTGCCAGAAGCTGGTTCTACCCTGGGGGGACGTACTCACCCCTCCACTTT CARSWFYPGGTYSPLHF
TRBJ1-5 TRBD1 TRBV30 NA TGTGCCTGGAGTTCAGGGGGCGGCAATCAGCCCCAGCATTTT CAWSSGGGNQPQHF
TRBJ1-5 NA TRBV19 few TGTGCCAGTAGTCTAGGGTTGAGGGGCAATCAGCCCCAGCATTTT CASSLGLRGNQPQHF
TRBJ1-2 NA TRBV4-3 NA TGCGCCAGCAGCCAAGAGCTTACGCGAGGCTACACCTTC CASSQELTRGYTF
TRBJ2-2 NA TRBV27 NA TGTGCCAGCAGTTTACCCTCAGGGTTGAACACCGGGGAGCTGTTTTTT CASSLPSGLNTGELFF
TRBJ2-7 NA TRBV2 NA TGTGCCAGCAGTGGAAGACTAGTTCCCCGCGAGCAGTACTTC CASSGRLVPREQYF
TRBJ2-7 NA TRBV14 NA TGTGCCAGCAGCCAAGTACTGGTCCCCTCAGAGCAGTACTTC CASSQVLVPSEQYF
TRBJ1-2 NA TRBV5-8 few TGTGCCAGCAGCTTCCCGGGAGAAGGTACTAACTATGGCTACACCTTC CASSFPGEGTNYGYTF
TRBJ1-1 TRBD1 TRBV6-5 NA TGTGCCAGCAGTTACCAGGGGGCATACAACACTGAAGCTTTCTTT CASSYQGAYNTEAFF
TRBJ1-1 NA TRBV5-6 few TGTGCCAGCAGCTTGGCGGTTATGAACACTGAAGCTTTCTTT CASSLAVMNTEAFF
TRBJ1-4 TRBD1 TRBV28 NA TGTGCCAGCAGCAGCCAGGGGGGATCTAATGAAAAACTGTTTTTT CASSSQGGSNEKLFF
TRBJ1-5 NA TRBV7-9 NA TGTGCCAGCAGCCAAATCAATCAGCCCCAGCATTTT CASSQINQPQHF